The source of this T cell receptor (beta chain) is a study of blood T cell repertoires in COVID-19. Study at large: The cDNA or gDNA used as material had been derived from T cells, B-cell-depleted T cells, or PBMCs.

TCRdb's copy holds only in-frame clones and misses some; the assay was immunoSEQ multiplex PCR. This table holds fewer than 250,000 clones, nearly 90% found once. The CDR3 length is 17 residues. Germline V gene sequence: CDR1 LNHDA, CDR2 SQIVND (reference sequence). The V gene lost 5 bases and the J gene lost 0 bases, with 17 bases spanning the gap. Cohort placement rested on clinical history that participants reported themselves. This clonotype was obtained from a young man who had recovered from COVID-19. The J gene is TRBJ1-3, the V gene TRBV19; the D is unclear. Source material: PBMCs or T cells enriched from blood (not recorded which). CDR3 region: CASSLDGRPLSGNTIYF. The CDR3 DNA sequence: TGTGCCAGTAGTCTCGACGGCAGGCCTCTCTCTGGAAACACCATATATTTT.